This TCR beta chain derives from a study of beta chain features in type 1 diabetes. Germline V gene data show CDR1 as MNHNY and CDR2 as SVGAGI (reference sequence). The CDR3 length is 12 residues. Trimming cost V 5 bases and J 12 bases; bases outside gene matches: 7. Study-wide results and caveats: Among patients with Type 1 diabetes, TCRB CDR3s were moderately but significantly shorter in every one of the four CD4+ subsets.

Every bit of the isolated RNA underwent reverse transcription, so sequencing read expressed TCRB transcripts. The protocol was immunoSEQ multiplex PCR, while the TCRdb copy is restricted to in-frame clones and leaves out a portion. There are 200,000 to 300,000 clones in the sample; 11% to 15% occur only once, and about 0.018% lies in the top ten. This clone turned up a few times. Antigen unknown. The sequence derives from a man aged 25-40 years with type 1 diabetes. The specimen sequenced was naive CD4+ T cells from blood. The chain carries TRBV6-6 and TRBJ1-2, with 9 bases matching TRBD1. CDR3 nucleotides: TGTGCCAGCAGTCCGGAGGGACAGGGCCACACCTTC. This translates into CASSPEGQGHTF.